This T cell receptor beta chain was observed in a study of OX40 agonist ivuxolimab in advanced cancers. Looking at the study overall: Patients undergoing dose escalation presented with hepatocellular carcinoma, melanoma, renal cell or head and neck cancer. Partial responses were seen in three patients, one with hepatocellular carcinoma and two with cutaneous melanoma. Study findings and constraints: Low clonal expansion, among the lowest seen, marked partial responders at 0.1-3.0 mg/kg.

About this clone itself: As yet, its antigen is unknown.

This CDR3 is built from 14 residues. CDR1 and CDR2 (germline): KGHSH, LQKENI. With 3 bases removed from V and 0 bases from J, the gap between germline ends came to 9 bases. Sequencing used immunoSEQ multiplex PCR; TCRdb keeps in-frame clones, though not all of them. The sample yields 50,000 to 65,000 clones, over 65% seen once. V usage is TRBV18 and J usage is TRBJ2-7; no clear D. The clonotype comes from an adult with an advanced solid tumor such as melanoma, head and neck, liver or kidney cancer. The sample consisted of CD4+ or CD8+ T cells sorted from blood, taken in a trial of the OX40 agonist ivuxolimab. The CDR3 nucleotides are TGTGCCAGCTCACCCTCCACGGGCTCCTACGAGCAGTACTTC. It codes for CASSPSTGSYEQYF.